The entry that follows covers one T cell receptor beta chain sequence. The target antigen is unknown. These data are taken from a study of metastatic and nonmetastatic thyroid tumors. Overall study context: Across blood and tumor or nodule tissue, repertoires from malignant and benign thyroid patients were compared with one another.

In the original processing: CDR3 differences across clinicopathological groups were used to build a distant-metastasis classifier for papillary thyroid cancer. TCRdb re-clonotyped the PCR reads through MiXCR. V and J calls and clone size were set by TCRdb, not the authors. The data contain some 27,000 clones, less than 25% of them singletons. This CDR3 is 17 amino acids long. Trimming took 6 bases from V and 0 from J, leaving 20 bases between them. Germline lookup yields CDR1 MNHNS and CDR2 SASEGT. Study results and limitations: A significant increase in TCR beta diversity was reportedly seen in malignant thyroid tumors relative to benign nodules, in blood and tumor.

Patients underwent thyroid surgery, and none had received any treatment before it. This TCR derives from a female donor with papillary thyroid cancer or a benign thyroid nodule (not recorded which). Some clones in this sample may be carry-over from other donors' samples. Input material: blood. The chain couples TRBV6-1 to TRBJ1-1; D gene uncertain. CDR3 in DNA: TGTGCCAGCAGCCGATCGAGGGTTATGTTGGTGAACACTGAAGCTTTCTTT. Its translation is CASSRSRVMLVNTEAFF.